This T cell receptor (beta chain) was recorded in a study of blood T cell repertoires in COVID-19. Study-level information: T cells, B-cell-depleted T cells, or PBMCs supplied cDNA or gDNA.

In the study's own analysis: Reference gene primer amplification gave estimated nucleated cell counts. Libraries were prepared by immunoSEQ multiplex PCR; TCRdb keeps only in-frame clonotypes and omits some of them. The D gene and trimming were derived from the DNA, and the V and J assignments and clone size from that table. The table lists 150,000 or so clones, roughly 87% of them singletons. Germline loops: CDR1 SGHRS, CDR2 YFSETQ. This CDR3 has 15 amino acids. V shed 6 bases and J 3 bases; nucleotides not matched to a gene: 8. Sequencing input: peripheral blood. The clonotype was recovered from a woman between 50 and 59 years old with acute or convalescent COVID-19. The chain uses TRBV5-1 and TRBJ2-2, with 7 bases identical to TRBD2. The CDR3: CASTRSRGDTGELFF. The CDR3 DNA is TGCGCCAGCACCAGATCCCGGGGGGACACCGGGGAGCTGTTTTTT.